This passage covers 10 T cell receptor beta chains from one sample sequenced in a study of CD4+ T cells in melanoma. Sequenced by immunoSEQ multiplex PCR; TCRdb stores in-frame clones only, minus some. Of tens of thousands of clones in the sample, roughly two thirds were seen once. The sequencing input was tumor tissue. The receptors here all came from a human donor with melanoma.

This clone turned up a few times. The genes are TRBV7-2 and TRBJ2-1; 8 nucleotides match TRBD2. The CDR3 sequence is 15 residues long. J gave up 2 bases and V 8 bases, and 8 bases lay outside the gene matches. Germline CDR1 is SGHTA and CDR2 is FQGNSA. The DNA for the CDR3 is TGTGCCAGCCGCCAGACGGGGGGGCCCTACAATGAGCAGTTCTTC. Protein product: CASRQTGGPYNEQFF.

This chain connects TRBV28 to TRBJ1-5; TRBD1 aligns across 8 bases. The V gene end was trimmed by 7 bases and the J gene end by 4 bases; junction bases not matched to a gene: 12. The CDR3 has 16 amino acids. Germline CDR1 reads MDHEN; CDR2 reads SYDVKM. CDR3: CASIPGQGTGNQPQHF. The CDR3 DNA is TGTGCCAGCATCCCCGGACAGGGTACGGGAAATCAGCCCCAGCATTTT.

The chain links TRBV4-3 to TRBJ1-1, with TRBD1 identical over 8 bases. Unmatched junction bases numbered 7, after V lost 3 bases and J lost 7 bases. The CDR3 is made up of 14 amino acids. Germline V gene sequence: CDR1 LGHNA, CDR2 YSLEER. The CDR3 reads CASSQTDRGFEAFF. As DNA, the CDR3 is TGCGCCAGCAGCCAGACTGACAGGGGCTTTGAAGCTTTCTTT.

V is TRBV5-1 and J is TRBJ1-1; possibly TRBD1 for D (5 bases). V was clipped by 0 bases and J by 1 base, with 10 bases between them. Germline loops: CDR1 SGHRS, CDR2 YFSETQ. The CDR3 contains 15 residues. CDR3 residues: CASSLVGASNTEAFF. CDR3 in DNA: TGCGCCAGCAGCTTGGTAGGGGCCTCGAACACTGAAGCTTTCTTT.

In nucleotides, the CDR3 is TGTGCCAGCAGTTTAGGGCTACAACAGGGGAGCACAGATACGCAGTATTTT. Protein sequence: CASSLGLQQGSTDTQYF. J is TRBJ2-3 and V is TRBV27, with TRBD1 matching 7 bases. The trim removed 2 bases at V and 0 bases at J, leaving 8 bases unmatched. Germline V lookup: CDR1 MNHEY, CDR2 SMNVEV (reference sequence). The CDR3 has 17 amino acids.

This clone was counted ten times or more. This CDR3 is CASSRSGLGRVTEAFF. In DNA, the CDR3 is TGTGCCAGCAGTCGTTCCGGTCTAGGACGGGTCACTGAAGCTTTCTTT. The chain links TRBV28 to TRBJ1-1; D is ambiguous. The V end was cut by 5 bases, the J end by 4 bases, with 20 bases between. In germline, CDR1 is MDHEN, CDR2 SYDVKM. This CDR3 contains 16 residues. The entire variable domain, with the rest obtained from reference TRBV28 and TRBJ1-1, is as follows: DVKVTQSSRYLVKRTGEKVFLECVQDMDHENMFWYRQDPGLGLRLIYFSYDVKMKEKGDIPEGYSVSREKKERFSLILESASTNQTSMYLCASSRSGLGRVTEAFFGQGTRLTVV.

This clone has only a few counts. The chain is built from TRBV5-4 and TRBJ2-7; D could derive from TRBD1 or TRBD2 (5 bases each). Per germline, CDR1 SGHNT and CDR2 YYREEE (reference sequence). Trimming removed 5 bases at V and 2 bases at J, with 14 bases between. The CDR3 consists of 14 residues. The CDR3 DNA follows: TGTGCCAGCAGTTGGGACGTCCGGGCCTACGAGCAGTACTTC. Amino acid sequence: CASSWDVRAYEQYF.

The chain employs TRBV4-3 and TRBJ2-5, with D perhaps matching TRBD1 or TRBD2 (5 bases each). The V end lost 0 bases, the J end lost 5 bases, and 16 bases lay between the germline ends. Germline values: CDR1 LGHNA, CDR2 YSLEER. This CDR3 has 16 residues. CDR3 in DNA: TGCGCCAGCAGCCAAGATCTGGGACGGCAGACGGAGACCCAGTACTTC. Translated: CASSQDLGRQTETQYF.

This chain joins TRBV15 and TRBJ2-2, with D possibly being TRBD2 (5 bases). The CDR3 spans 15 residues. Trimming removed 0 bases from V and 6 bases from J, with 11 bases in between. Germline V lookup: CDR1 LNHNV, CDR2 YYDKDF (reference sequence). CDR3 region: CATSRDRGKAGELFF. The DNA for the CDR3 is TGTGCCACCAGCAGAGATCGAGGGAAGGCCGGGGAGCTGTTTTTT. Full variable domain (rest looked up from reference TRBV15 and TRBJ2-2): DAMVIQNPRYQVTQFGKPVTLSCSQTLNHNVMYWYQQKSSQAPKLLFHYYDKDFNNEADTPDNFQSRRPNTSFCFLDIRSPGLGDTAMYLCATSRDRGKAGELFFGEGSRLTVL.

The chain recombines TRBV27 with TRBJ1-2; D is ambiguous. The CDR3 is made up of 15 amino acids. CDR1 is MNHEY, CDR2 SMNVEV, per germline (reference sequence). Trimming shortened V by 1 base and J by 4 bases, and 13 bases separated the two germline ends. The DNA for the CDR3 is TGTGCCAGCAGTTTATGGGAGGGTTCAAGCTATGGCTACACCTTC. This gives the protein CASSLWEGSSYGYTF.